This entry is about one T cell receptor beta chain. CDR1 and CDR2 from the germline V gene are SGHVS and FNYEAQ. The CDR3 contains 17 residues. The ends were cut back, 0 bases at V and 1 base at J, with 16 bases in the middle. The data were obtained in a study of blood T cell repertoires in COVID-19. Study-level information: Acute and convalescent COVID-19 specimens originated in the United States, Italy and Spain.

Authors' processing steps: Estimates of nucleated cell counts were drawn from the amplification of reference gene primers. TCRdb keeps only in-frame clones here, not all; method: immunoSEQ multiplex PCR. D and trimming come from the DNA, and the V and J calls and clone size come from that table. This sample has 200,000 to 250,000 clones, with 70% to 90% found just once. The receptor was derived from a man aged 60 to 75 with acute or convalescent COVID-19. Sample: peripheral blood. The gene calls are TRBV7-6 and TRBJ2-7; D not resolved. The CDR3 region is CASSLAAMGANSYEQYF. The DNA of the CDR3 is TGTGCCAGCAGCTTAGCAGCTATGGGCGCCAATTCCTACGAGCAGTACTTC.